This T cell receptor (beta chain) is from a study of blood T cell repertoires in COVID-19. Overall study: From T cells, B-cell-depleted T cells, or PBMCs came the material, which was cDNA or gDNA.

Sequenced by immunoSEQ multiplex PCR; TCRdb stores in-frame clones only, minus some. This table holds around 190,000 clones, about 88% found once. CDR1 LNHDA and CDR2 SQIVND come from the germline V gene (reference sequence). The CDR3 covers 17 residues. V lost 7 bases and J lost 6; bases outside the gene matches: 16. One Seattle source followed patients from active infection through their disease course. The chain is built from TRBV19 and TRBJ1-5; TRBD1 matches at 9 bases. Material: peripheral blood. The source of this sequence is a man aged 45-65 years with COVID-19, enrolled during active disease. Here the CDR3 reads CASTFSLRDRAGQPQHF. The DNA for the CDR3 is TGTGCCAGTACTTTCTCCTTAAGGGACAGGGCCGGTCAGCCCCAGCATTTT.